The 8 T cell receptor beta chains below come from one sample, sequenced in a study of cytomegalovirus exposure and HLA in healthy donors. PCR amplification relied on 60 Vbeta primers (plus 13 Jbeta primers). Profiling relied on immunoSEQ multiplex PCR, and the TCRdb table lists in-frame clones only, not all of them. The sample consists of 150,000 to 200,000 clones, around 75% of them appearing once. The sample consisted of PBMCs. These receptors came from a human donor in good health.

The rearrangement links TRBV9 to TRBJ1-6; D unresolved. V lost 2 bases to trimming and J lost 14 bases, with 11 bases between them. The germline V gene has CDR1 SGDLS and CDR2 YYNGEE. This CDR3 has 12 amino acids. The CDR3 spells CASSVDHRALHF. The CDR3 DNA sequence: TGTGCCAGCAGCGTCGACCACCGGGCCCTCCACTTT. Looking up the rest from reference TRBV9 and TRBJ1-6 gives the full variable domain: DSGVTQTPKHLITATGQRVTLRCSPRSGDLSVYWYQQSLDQGLQFLIQYYNGEERAKGNILERFSAQQFPDLHSELNLSSLELGDSALYFCASSVDHRALHFGNGTRLTVT.

CDR3 sequence reads: CASSEGTGPDTQYF. The CDR3 DNA reads TGTGCCAGCAGTGAGGGGACAGGACCAGATACGCAGTATTTT. This chain connects TRBV6-1 to TRBJ2-3; 8 bases agree with TRBD1. Germline loops: CDR1 MNHNS, CDR2 SASEGT. V lost 3 bases to trimming and J lost 4 bases; unmatched junction nucleotides: 3. The length of the CDR3 is 14 residues.

The chain has TRBV4-3 and TRBJ1-1; 7 nucleotides match TRBD1. V dropped 6 bases and J dropped 0; count of bases not matched to a gene: 4. Germline CDR1 LGHNA, CDR2 YSLEER. The CDR3 is 14 amino acids. CDR3: CASRPGTVNTEAFF. For the CDR3, the DNA is TGCGCCAGCAGACCCGGGACAGTGAACACTGAAGCTTTCTTT.

The genes are TRBV5-5 and TRBJ2-5, with D possibly TRBD2 on 5 matching bases. The length of the CDR3 is 13 residues. From germline, CDR1 is SGHKS and CDR2 YYEKEE (reference sequence). V was trimmed by 5 bases and J by 2 bases, leaving 10 bases between them. The CDR3, as DNA: TGTGCCAGCAGTGGCGGACTGCAAGAGACCCAGTACTTC. Translation: CASSGGLQETQYF.

The genes are TRBV11-3 and TRBJ2-1, with a possible D match to TRBD2 (7 bases). This CDR3 comprises 14 residues. Germline-derived CDR1 and CDR2 are SGHNT and YENEEA. Trimming took 5 bases from V and 7 from J, leaving 15 bases between them. The CDR3 reads CASSPSRGGNEQFF. CDR3 DNA sequence: TGTGCCAGCAGCCCAAGCAGGGGAGGGAATGAGCAGTTCTTC.

The V call is TRBV6-4, the J call TRBJ2-1; D is unresolved. CDR1 and CDR2 (germline): MRHNA, SNTAGT. The CDR3 runs to 15 residues. Trimming stripped 6 bases from V and 2 bases from J, with 14 bases between. CDR3 loop: CASSQTELAYNEQFF. The CDR3 DNA reads TGTGCCAGCAGCCAAACAGAGCTTGCCTACAATGAGCAGTTCTTC.

This chain uses TRBV2 with TRBJ2-2, with 8 bases lining up with TRBD2. V lost 5 bases and J lost 0; bases outside the gene matches: 8. The CDR3 has 17 residues. CDR1 SNHLY and CDR2 FYNNEI come from the germline V gene. The DNA of the CDR3 is TGTGCCAGCAGTAATTCGCGGGGGGCCGCGAACACCGGGGAGCTGTTTTTT. This gives the protein CASSNSRGAANTGELFF.

The chain couples TRBV5-1 to TRBJ2-7; perhaps TRBD1 as D (6 bases). The CDR3 is 14 amino acids. V lost 4 bases to trimming and J lost 2 bases, with 13 bases between them. CDR1 is SGHRS and CDR2 is YFSETQ in the germline V gene. This CDR3 is CASSRDTNPYEQYF. Here the CDR3 DNA reads TGCGCCAGCAGCAGGGACACAAATCCCTACGAGCAGTACTTC.